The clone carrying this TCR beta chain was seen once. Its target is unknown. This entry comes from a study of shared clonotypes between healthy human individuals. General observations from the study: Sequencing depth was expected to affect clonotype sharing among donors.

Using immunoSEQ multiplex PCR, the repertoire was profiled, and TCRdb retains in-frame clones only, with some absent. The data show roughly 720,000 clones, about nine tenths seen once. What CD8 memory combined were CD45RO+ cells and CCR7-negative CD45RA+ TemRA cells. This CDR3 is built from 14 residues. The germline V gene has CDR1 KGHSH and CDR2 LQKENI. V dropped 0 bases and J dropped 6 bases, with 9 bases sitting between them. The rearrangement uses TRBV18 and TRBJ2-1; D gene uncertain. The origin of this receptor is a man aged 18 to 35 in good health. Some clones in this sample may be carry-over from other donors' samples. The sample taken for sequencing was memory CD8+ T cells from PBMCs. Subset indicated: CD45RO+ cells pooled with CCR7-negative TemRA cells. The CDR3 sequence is CASSPPPLLNEQFF. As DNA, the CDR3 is TGTGCCAGCTCACCACCGCCGCTACTCAATGAGCAGTTCTTC.